These 20 T cell receptor beta chains were sequenced from one sample in a study of identical twins. TCRdb passed the 5' RACE reads through MiXCR, listing each CDR3 protein once. The profile shows 280,000 or so distinct CDR3 sequences, less than 9% of them singletons. In addition, the sample was reused for a study of yellow fever vaccine responses in identical twins.

The sample consisted of memory (CD45RO+) T cells sorted from blood. Source of these receptors: a woman aged 18-29 years in good health.

This clonotype was observed many times. The chain combines TRBV5-1 with TRBJ1-5, with a tentative D call TRBD1 (5 bases). Trimming cost V 4 bases and J 5 bases, with 16 bases left between them. CDR1 and CDR2 from the germline V gene are SGHRS and YFSETQ. There are 15 residues in the CDR3. Written as DNA, the CDR3 is TGCGCCAGCAGCAAAGACAGCCCCGGGGATCAGCCCCAGCATTTT. Residues: CASSKDSPGDQPQHF.

The V call is TRBV28, the J call TRBJ1-2; D call uncertain. The germline V and J ends were trimmed by 6 bases and 4 bases, with 30 bases remaining between them. CDR1 is MDHEN, CDR2 SYDVKM, per germline. The length of the CDR3 is 19 residues. The CDR3 reads CASSLLGGRDSFSSYGYTF. The CDR3 bases are TGTGCCAGCAGCCTTCTGGGAGGCAGAGACTCATTTTCTAGCTATGGCTACACCTTC.

The chain joins TRBV20-1 to TRBJ2-7, with a possible D match to TRBD2 (5 bases). The germline CDR1 and CDR2 sequences are DFQATT and SNEGSKA (reference sequence). V lost 6 bases and J 1 base, leaving 25 bases between the germline ends. This CDR3 is built from 17 residues. Written as DNA, the CDR3 is TGCAGTGCCAGTTCCCTGATCACTAGAGGAACATCCTACGAGCAGTACTTC. Translating gives CSASSLITRGTSYEQYF.

The sample holds many counts of this clonotype. The genes are TRBV28 and TRBJ1-1; possible D gene TRBD1, 6 bases. Germline V gives CDR1 MDHEN, CDR2 SYDVKM. CDR3 length equals 16 residues. Trimming took 8 bases from V and 0 from J, leaving 19 bases between them. Written as DNA, the CDR3 is TGTGCCAGCGGACAGCCACCAACTCTAATGAACACTGAAGCTTTCTTT. Its protein is CASGQPPTLMNTEAFF.

The chain has TRBV5-5 and TRBJ1-5; no firm D call. This CDR3 has 15 residues. Germline values: CDR1 SGHKS, CDR2 YYEKEE (reference sequence). V dropped 0 bases and J dropped 2 bases, with 9 bases sitting between them. CDR3 sequence: CASSLEGLGNQPQHF. DNA for the CDR3: TGTGCCAGCAGCTTGGAAGGGTTGGGCAATCAGCCCCAGCATTTT.

The gene calls are TRBV9 and TRBJ2-7; perhaps TRBD2 as D (6 bases). Trimming stripped 5 bases from V and 7 bases from J, with 13 bases between. Germline V gene sequence: CDR1 SGDLS, CDR2 YYNGEE. The CDR3 runs to 12 residues. The CDR3 DNA reads TGTGCCAGCAGTCATAGCGGTTATGAGCAGTACTTC. Translated, it gives CASSHSGYEQYF.

V usage is TRBV11-1 and J usage is TRBJ2-5; 7 nucleotides agree with TRBD1. This CDR3 contains 14 residues. Germline V CDR1 and CDR2: SGHAT, FQDESV (reference sequence). The ends lost 4 bases at V and 5 bases at J; junction bases unmatched: 7. The CDR3 spells CASSSTGQSETQYF. CDR3 in DNA: TGTGCCAGCAGCTCTACGGGACAGTCCGAGACCCAGTACTTC.

This clonotype has at least ten counts. This chain connects TRBV5-1 to TRBJ2-5, with 8 bases aligning to TRBD1. The CDR3 is made up of 13 amino acids. Per germline, CDR1 SGHRS and CDR2 YFSETQ. The V segment lost 4 bases and the J segment 4 bases; nucleotides outside the gene matches: 3. DNA for the CDR3: TGCGCCAGCAGCCCCGGACAGGGAGAGACCCAGTACTTC. Translation gives CASSPGQGETQYF.

This clonotype occurred many times. The chain is built from TRBV12-3 or TRBV12-4 and TRBJ1-2, with no clear D. The CDR3 is made up of 13 amino acids. Trimming shortened V by 1 base and J by 7 bases, and 10 bases separated the two germline ends. CDR3 coding DNA: TGTGCCAGCAGTTTAGGCGTCGGGTTTGGCTACACCTTC. Protein product: CASSLGVGFGYTF.

This clonotype was counted many times. The chain joins TRBV4-1 to TRBJ2-3; D call uncertain. The germline V and J ends were trimmed by 1 base and 3 bases, with 14 bases remaining between them. The germline V gene encodes CDR1 MGHRA and CDR2 YSYEKL. The CDR3 has 16 residues. In nucleotides, the CDR3 is TGCGCCAGCAGCCAAGCCAGTGGGTCCGGAACAGATACGCAGTATTTT. Translation: CASSQASGSGTDTQYF.

There are many counts of this clonotype. The chain has TRBV15 and TRBJ2-3; D is unclear. There are 13 residues in the CDR3. In germline, CDR1 is LNHNV, CDR2 YYDKDF (reference sequence). The germline V and J ends were trimmed by 0 bases and 6 bases, with 7 bases remaining between them. CDR3 protein: CATSREGMDTQYF. The CDR3 DNA is TGTGCCACCAGCAGAGAGGGGATGGATACGCAGTATTTT.

This clonotype was seen only a few times. The genes are TRBV28 and TRBJ2-5; 7 nucleotides agree with TRBD2. Germline CDR1 and CDR2: MDHEN and SYDVKM. The CDR3 consists of 13 residues. Germline trimming cut 7 bases from V and 5 bases from J; bases unmatched to any gene: 7. In nucleotides, the CDR3 is TGTGCCAGCAACCCGGGAGGTGCGGAGACCCAGTACTTC. Translating gives CASNPGGAETQYF.

This clonotype appeared many times. V gene TRBV28 combines with J gene TRBJ1-4, with a possible D match to TRBD1 (6 bases). The CDR3 has 13 residues. In germline, CDR1 is MDHEN, CDR2 SYDVKM. Trimming stripped 5 bases from V and 8 bases from J, with 12 bases between. CDR3 region: CASSVVGGEKLFF. The CDR3 DNA is TGTGCCAGCAGTGTAGTAGGGGGGGAAAAACTGTTTTTT.

The gene calls are TRBV28 and TRBJ2-7; TRBD1 aligns across 9 bases. The CDR3 consists of 16 residues. Trimming removed 6 bases from V and 4 bases from J; junction bases left unmatched: 13. Germline CDR1 is MDHEN and CDR2 is SYDVKM. CDR3 DNA sequence: TGTGCCAGCAGCTCCTCCGGGACAGGGCCCCTTTACGAGCAGTACTTC. This codes for CASSSSGTGPLYEQYF.

This clonotype was observed a handful of times. The chain is built from TRBV19 and TRBJ1-3, with TRBD1 as a possible D gene (5 bases). The CDR3 totals 13 residues. V lost 7 bases to trimming and J lost 2 bases, with 9 bases between them. The germline V gene has CDR1 LNHDA and CDR2 SQIVND (reference sequence). This chain's CDR3 is CASNGGAGNTIYF. The CDR3 DNA reads as TGTGCCAGTAACGGGGGAGCTGGAAACACCATATATTTT.

The chain uses TRBV20-1 and TRBJ2-3, with D possibly being TRBD1 or TRBD2 (5 bases each). The CDR3 sequence is 20 residues long. Looked up from germline, CDR1 is DFQATT and CDR2 is SNEGSKA (reference sequence). The V and J ends lost 5 bases and 0 bases respectively, with 30 bases between them. The DNA of the CDR3 is TGCAGTGCTTACCCCCGGGACGTTAGTGGCCACAAGCCCAGCACAGATACGCAGTATTTT. Amino acids: CSAYPRDVSGHKPSTDTQYF.

This clonotype was seen only a few times. V gene TRBV3-1 combines with J gene TRBJ2-2; D possibly matches TRBD1 or TRBD2 (5 bases each). Germline CDR1 reads LGHDT; CDR2 reads YNNKEL (reference sequence). Trimming cost V 4 bases and J 7 bases, with 10 bases left between them. The CDR3 sequence is 13 residues long. In DNA, the CDR3 is TGTGCCAGCAGCCGAGGGGCGAGCGGGGAGCTGTTTTTT. It specifies CASSRGASGELFF.

In this sample, this clonotype turned up a few times. V usage is TRBV10-3 and J usage is TRBJ1-1, with 9 nucleotides matching TRBD1. CDR1 ENHRY and CDR2 SYGVKD come from the germline V gene. V trimming: 3 bases; J trimming: 7 bases; junction bases outside the gene matches: 6. This CDR3 has 14 residues. CDR3 sequence reads: CAISDPTGGFEAFF. For the CDR3, the DNA is TGTGCCATCAGTGATCCCACAGGGGGCTTTGAAGCTTTCTTT.

This clonotype turned up a few times. This chain links TRBV6-1 with TRBJ2-7; a weak D match, TRBD2 (5 bases). Germline assignment: CDR1 MNHNS and CDR2 SASEGT. This CDR3 comprises 15 residues. V was shortened by 1 base and J by 7 bases, with 17 bases between the two germline ends. CDR3 in DNA: TGTGCCAGCAGTGAAGTCCGGGGTGCCCTTAGAGAGCAGTACTTC. It is translated as CASSEVRGALREQYF.

The chain uses TRBV27 and TRBJ1-2; D may be TRBD1 (5 bases). Trimming removed 5 bases from V and 0 bases from J, with 13 bases in between. The CDR3 is 15 residues long. Germline lookup yields CDR1 MNHEY and CDR2 SMNVEV (reference sequence). The CDR3, as DNA: TGTGCCAGCAGTACCCGACAGTTTTCTAACTATGGCTACACCTTC. Translation: CASSTRQFSNYGYTF.